The clone carrying this T cell receptor beta chain has just a few counts. Antigen: not known. Per the germline V gene, CDR1 is MDHEN and CDR2 is SYDVKM. This CDR3 comprises 13 residues. V dropped 5 bases and J dropped 4; count of bases not matched to a gene: 5. The data were obtained in a study of beta chain features in type 1 diabetes. Overall study findings and caveats: PCR might preferentially amplify shorter templates, equally in patients and controls. cDNA sequencing could over-represent cells with high TCR expression. HLA influence on TCRB rearrangement stayed unresolved here.

Reverse transcription of all isolated RNA meant that expressed TCRB transcripts were sequenced. Sequencing used immunoSEQ multiplex PCR; TCRdb keeps in-frame clones, though not all of them. The data contain under 450,000 clones, more than 12% of them singletons. Sequences were obtained from naive CD4+ T cells from blood. The clonotype was recovered from a woman under 30 in good health. The chain has TRBV28 and TRBJ2-7; TRBD1 agrees at 7 bases. The CDR3 sequence: CASSTGQTYEQYF. The CDR3 DNA reads TGTGCCAGCAGTACGGGACAGACTTACGAGCAGTACTTC.